These 13 T cell receptor beta chains were all obtained from the same sample, sequenced in a study of blood T cell repertoires in COVID-19. Repertoires were generated with immunoSEQ multiplex PCR, while TCRdb's copy carries only in-frame clones and drops some. Here the sample spans 250,000 to 300,000 clones, about 93% being singletons. Sequencing was carried out using PBMCs or T cells enriched from blood (not recorded which). The receptors originated from a woman aged 25 to 39 who had recovered from COVID-19.

This chain joins TRBV19 and TRBJ2-2; D might be TRBD2 (5 bases). Trimming stripped 6 bases from V and 6 bases from J, with 14 bases between. Germline V gene sequence: CDR1 LNHDA, CDR2 SQIVND (reference sequence). CDR3 length equals 14 residues. CDR3 in DNA: TGTGCCAGTAGCGTATCTAGCCCCCCCGGGGAGCTGTTTTTT. Translation gives CASSVSSPPGELFF. The whole variable domain, filled in from reference TRBV19 and TRBJ2-2, reads DGGITQSPKYLFRKEGQNVTLSCEQNLNHDAMYWYRQDPGQGLRLIYYSQIVNDFQKGDIAEGYSVSREKKESFPLTVTSAQKNPTAFYLCASSVSSPPGELFFGEGSRLTVL.

The chain joins TRBV5-4 to TRBJ1-1; 7 nucleotides agree with TRBD1. The CDR3 length is 15 residues. Germline V lookup: CDR1 SGHNT, CDR2 YYREEE (reference sequence). Trimming removed 2 bases from V and 1 base from J; junction bases left unmatched: 5. The CDR3: CASSFNRGANTEAFF. For the CDR3, the DNA is TGTGCCAGCAGCTTCAACAGGGGCGCGAACACTGAAGCTTTCTTT.

This clone came up once. The chain links TRBV5-4 to TRBJ1-2; 12 nucleotides align to TRBD1. V lost 0 bases and J lost 6; bases outside the gene matches: 6. Per the germline V gene, CDR1 is SGHNT and CDR2 is YYREEE (reference sequence). The CDR3 has 16 residues. For the CDR3, the DNA is TGTGCCAGCAGCTTGGGAGGGACAGGGGGCATGAATGGCTACACCTTC. Protein: CASSLGGTGGMNGYTF.

This sequence joins TRBV27 and TRBJ1-4, with D maybe TRBD1 (6 bases). Germline CDR1 is MNHEY and CDR2 is SMNVEV (reference sequence). V gave up 6 bases and J gave up 0 bases, with 14 bases separating them. The CDR3 runs 16 residues. The DNA for the CDR3 is TGTGCCAGCAGGAGGACAGCAATTGCAACTAATGAAAAACTGTTTTTT. Protein: CASRRTAIATNEKLFF.

The J gene is TRBJ1-2, the V gene TRBV7-2; the D is unclear. CDR1 is SGHTA, CDR2 FQGNSA, per germline. With 2 bases removed from V and 6 bases from J, the gap between germline ends came to 22 bases. The CDR3 extends over 17 amino acids. The CDR3 region has the DNA TGTGCCAGCAGCTTAACGCGTCTGGGGAGCAATGTAGATGGCTACACCTTC. Translated: CASSLTRLGSNVDGYTF.

The chain has TRBV28 and TRBJ1-1; maybe TRBD1 (6 bases). The CDR3 totals 10 residues. Germline CDR1 is MDHEN and CDR2 is SYDVKM. V shed 10 bases and J shed 13 bases, with 16 bases lying between them. This chain's CDR3 is CATNQGNSFF. In DNA, the CDR3 is TGTGCCACCAACCAGGGGAACAGTTTCTTT.

J is TRBJ2-7 and V is TRBV28; 8 bases are a match to TRBD1. Germline values: CDR1 MDHEN, CDR2 SYDVKM. The junction had 8 bases not matched to a gene; V was cut back by 5 bases and J by 2 bases. The CDR3 covers 15 residues. The CDR3 DNA is TGTGCCAGCAGTCAAACCGGGACAGGCCCCTACGAGCAGTACTTC. This codes for CASSQTGTGPYEQYF.

The chain joins TRBV7-2 to TRBJ2-3; 8 positions agree with TRBD2. Looked up from germline, CDR1 is SGHTA and CDR2 is FQGNSA. V shed 3 bases, J shed 6 bases, and the junction held 8 bases outside the gene matches. The CDR3 length is 15 residues. The DNA of the CDR3 is TGTGCCAGCAGCTTTTTAGCGGGGCGCCTGGATACGCAGTATTTT. Translating it yields CASSFLAGRLDTQYF.

V is TRBV3-1 (or the pseudogene TRBV3-2) and J is TRBJ2-2; 7 bases are a match to TRBD2. Germline V gene sequence: CDR1 LGHDT, CDR2 YNNKEL (reference sequence). The V segment lost 2 bases and the J segment 3 bases; nucleotides outside the gene matches: 6. The CDR3 covers 16 residues. Written as DNA, the CDR3 is TGTGCCAGCAGCCAATTGGGGACTACTTACACCGGGGAGCTGTTTTTT. Residues: CASSQLGTTYTGELFF.

The chain employs TRBV28 and TRBJ1-5; a weak D match, TRBD1 (5 bases). Looked up from germline, CDR1 is MDHEN and CDR2 is SYDVKM. V dropped 6 bases and J dropped 3 bases, with 12 bases sitting between them. The CDR3 is made up of 14 amino acids. CDR3 sequence (DNA): TGTGCCAGCAGCCTACTGACAGACAATCAGCCCCAGCATTTT. It is translated as CASSLLTDNQPQHF.

V and J are TRBV5-1 and TRBJ1-4, with 9 positions matching TRBD1. The V gene end was trimmed by 4 bases and the J gene end by 8 bases; junction bases not matched to a gene: 6. The germline CDR1 and CDR2 sequences are SGHRS and YFSETQ. CDR3 length equals 14 residues. The CDR3 sequence: CASSQQGAEEKLFF. The CDR3 nucleotides read TGCGCCAGCAGCCAACAGGGGGCTGAGGAAAAACTGTTTTTT.

The chain uses TRBV28 and TRBJ1-6; TRBD1 might be the D (6 bases). Germline V CDR1 and CDR2: MDHEN, SYDVKM. V was cut by 6 bases and J by 9 bases, with 15 bases left in between. The CDR3 loop spans 14 amino acids. The CDR3 reads CASSLGHNASPLHF. As DNA, the CDR3 is TGTGCCAGCAGCCTGGGACATAACGCTTCACCCCTCCACTTT.

This clone was seen just once. The chain links TRBV5-1 to TRBJ2-4, with D possibly being TRBD2 (5 bases). Per germline, CDR1 SGHRS and CDR2 YFSETQ. Between the trimmed V and J ends, which lost 0 bases and 6 bases, there was a span of 7 bases. The CDR3 totals 13 residues. The CDR3, as DNA: TGCGCCAGCAGCTTGGACGGAGGAAACATTCAGTACTTC. Amino acids: CASSLDGGNIQYF.